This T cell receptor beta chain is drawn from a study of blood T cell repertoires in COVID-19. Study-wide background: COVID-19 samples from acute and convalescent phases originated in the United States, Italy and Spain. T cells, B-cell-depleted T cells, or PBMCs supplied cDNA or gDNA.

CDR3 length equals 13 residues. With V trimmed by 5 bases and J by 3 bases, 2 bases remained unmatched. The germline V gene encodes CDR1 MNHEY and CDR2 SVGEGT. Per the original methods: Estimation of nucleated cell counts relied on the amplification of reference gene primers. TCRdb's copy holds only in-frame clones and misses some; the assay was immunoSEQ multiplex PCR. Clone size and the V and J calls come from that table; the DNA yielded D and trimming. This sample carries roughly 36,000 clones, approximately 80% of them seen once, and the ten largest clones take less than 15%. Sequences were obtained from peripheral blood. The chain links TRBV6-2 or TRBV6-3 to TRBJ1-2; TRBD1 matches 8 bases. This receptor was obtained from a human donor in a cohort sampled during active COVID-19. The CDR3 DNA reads TGTGCCAGCAGTGACAGGGGCGACTATGGCTACACCTTC. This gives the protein CASSDRGDYGYTF.